This T cell receptor beta chain was documented in a study of T cells in localized non-small cell lung cancer. Only in-frame clones appear in the TCRdb table, and some are missing; sequencing was by immunoSEQ multiplex PCR. The sample consists of about 39,000 clones, around 79% of them appearing once. This CDR3 has 15 residues. CDR1 SGDLS and CDR2 YYNGEE come from the germline V gene. Trimming left V 0 bases short and J 4 bases short, with 10 bases between. This receptor was identified in a woman between 35 and 75 years old with stage II squamous cell lung carcinoma. The chain joins TRBV9 to TRBJ2-2; D ambiguous. The starting material was PBMCs, obtained before any cancer treatment. CDR3 in DNA: TGTGCCAGCAGCGTAGATAGGACCCTCACCGGGGAGCTGTTTTTT. It translates to CASSVDRTLTGELFF.